This entry is about one T cell receptor beta chain. Its cognate antigen is unknown. The record originates from a study of T cells and copy number aberrations in small-cell lung cancer. General study results and limits: Tumors showed lower T-cell density, richness and clonality than adjacent lung, though density did not differ significantly.

Using immunoSEQ multiplex PCR, the repertoire was profiled, and TCRdb retains in-frame clones only, with some absent. The table lists 2,500 to 3,000 clones, approximately 86% of them singletons. Normal lung samples lay at least 2 cm from the tumor margin. The CDR3 length is 13 residues. Germline-derived CDR1 and CDR2 are MNHNS and SASEGT. Trimming pared 11 bases from V and 5 bases from J, leaving 18 bases between. This receptor was obtained from a man between 65 and 85 years old with small cell lung cancer. The gene calls are TRBV6-1 and TRBJ2-5; tentative D call: TRBD2 (6 bases). Material for sequencing was normal tissue next to the tumor. The CDR3 spells CAGGFGARETQYF. The DNA for the CDR3 is TGTGCCGGGGGGTTCGGGGCTCGGGAGACCCAGTACTTC.